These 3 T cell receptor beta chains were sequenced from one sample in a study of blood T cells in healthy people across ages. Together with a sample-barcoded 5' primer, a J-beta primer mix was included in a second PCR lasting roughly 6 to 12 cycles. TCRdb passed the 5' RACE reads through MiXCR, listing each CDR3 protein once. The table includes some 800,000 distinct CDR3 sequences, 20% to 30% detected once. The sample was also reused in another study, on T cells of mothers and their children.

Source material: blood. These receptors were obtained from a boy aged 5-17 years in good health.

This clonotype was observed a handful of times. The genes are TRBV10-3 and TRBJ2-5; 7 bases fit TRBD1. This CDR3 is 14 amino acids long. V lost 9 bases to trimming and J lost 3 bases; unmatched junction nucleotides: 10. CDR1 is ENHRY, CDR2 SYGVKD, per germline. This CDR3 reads CAISRGTAKETQYF. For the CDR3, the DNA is TGTGCCATTAGTCGTGGGACAGCAAAAGAGACCCAGTACTTC.

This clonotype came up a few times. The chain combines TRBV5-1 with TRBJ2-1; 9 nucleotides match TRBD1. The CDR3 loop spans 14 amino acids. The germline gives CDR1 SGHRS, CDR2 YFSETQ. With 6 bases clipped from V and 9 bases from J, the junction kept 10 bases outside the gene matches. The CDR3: CASTVRTGVSEQFF. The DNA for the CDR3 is TGCGCCAGCACCGTACGGACAGGGGTGTCTGAGCAGTTCTTC. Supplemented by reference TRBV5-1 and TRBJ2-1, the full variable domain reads KAGVTQTPRYLIKTRGQQVTLSCSPISGHRSVSWYQQTPGQGLQFLFEYFSETQRNKGNFPGRFSGRQFSNSRSEMNVSTLELGDSALYLCASTVRTGVSEQFFGPGTRLTVL.

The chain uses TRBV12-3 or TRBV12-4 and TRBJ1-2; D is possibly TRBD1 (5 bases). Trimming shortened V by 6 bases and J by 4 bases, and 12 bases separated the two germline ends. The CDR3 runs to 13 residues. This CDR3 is CASSLDIRYGYTF. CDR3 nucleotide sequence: TGTGCCAGCAGCCTGGACATCCGCTATGGCTACACCTTC.